What follows are 4 T cell receptor beta chains derived from one specimen sequenced in a study of kidney transplant recipient with SARS-CoV-2 infection. TCRdb processed the reads anew with MiXCR; each CDR3 protein has one entry. The data hold 200,000 to 300,000 distinct CDR3 sequences, with around 28% observed a single time. This material consisted of a blood sample, taken at baseline and between days 110 and 120 from a kidney transplant recipient. The receptors were gathered from a male patient between 25 and 40 years old who had COVID-19 and was a kidney transplant recipient. Some T cells may trace back to the graft donor.

Regarding this clonotype: The germline gene is not matched at one end of the junction; a read error may be the cause. The chain has TRBV6-4 and TRBJ2-3; weak D call: TRBD2 (7 bases). The CDR3 sequence is 16 residues long. Germline V gives CDR1 MRHNA, CDR2 SNTAGT. The chain's CDR3 is CTSSDSGGAGADTQYF. CDR3 nucleotides: TGTACCAGCAGTGACTCTGGGGGGGCGGGGGCAGATACGCAGTATTTT.

This clonotype was recorded many times. The chain has TRBV7-3 and TRBJ2-2; TRBD2 matches 7 bases. Germline lookup yields CDR1 SGHTA and CDR2 FQGTGA. Trimming took 5 bases from V and 1 from J; bases not matched to a gene: 4. The CDR3 is 15 residues long. CDR3 sequence (DNA): TGTGCCAGCAGCCAATCGGGAGGGAACACCGGGGAGCTGTTTTTT. Translation gives CASSQSGGNTGELFF. Drawing the rest from reference TRBV7-3 and TRBJ2-2, the complete variable domain is GAGVSQTPSNKVTEKGKYVELRCDPISGHTALYWYRQSLGQGPEFLIYFQGTGAADDSGLPNDRFFAVRPEGSVSTLKIQRTERGDSAVYLCASSQSGGNTGELFFGEGSRLTVL.

This clonotype has at least ten counts. The genes are TRBV5-6 and TRBJ2-7, with TRBD2 as a possible D gene (5 bases). Trimming shortened V by 2 bases and J by 0 bases, and 9 bases separated the two germline ends. This CDR3 has 14 amino acids. Per the germline V gene, CDR1 is SGHDT and CDR2 is YYEEEE. The CDR3 DNA follows: TGTGCCAGCAGCTTCCCACGGGGCTCCTACGAGCAGTACTTC. It specifies CASSFPRGSYEQYF.

The chain combines TRBV19 with TRBJ2-1; perhaps TRBD2 as D (8 bases). CDR1 is LNHDA and CDR2 is SQIVND in the germline V gene (reference sequence). The ends were cut back, 2 bases at V and 7 bases at J, with 15 bases in the middle. The CDR3 contains 15 residues. This CDR3 is CASSILAGRGNEQFF. In DNA form, the CDR3 reads TGTGCCAGTAGTATACTAGCGGGCAGGGGGAATGAGCAGTTCTTC.